Sequencing of this TCR beta chain was carried out in a study of beta chain features in type 1 diabetes listed by TCRdb under 2018. Describing the broader study: Mean age, gender distribution, total cell number and subset yield did not differ between patients and healthy donors. A total of over 90,000,000 sorted cells were examined across all samples, and a strong correlation was observed between cell number per subset and RNA yield. In the study, TCRB repertoires of sorted circulating CD4+ T cell subsets from recently diagnosed type 1 diabetes patients were compared with those of matched healthy donors. Whereas all 30 or so donors provided naive and central memory subsets, regulatory and stem cell-like memory subsets were isolated from just 8 patients and roughly eight healthy donors. Study-wide findings and limitations: Only small numbers of individuals were included in the HLA sub-analyses, which left unresolved whether HLA type had any influence on TCRB rearrangement. Naive, central memory and regulatory TCRB repertoires appeared more similar among patients than among healthy donors. PCR may preferentially amplify shorter templates, but because patient and control samples were amplified and corrected together, any resulting skew would affect both groups equally. Because cDNA was sequenced instead of genomic DNA, activated cells with high expression could be over-represented, although the groups did not differ in activation or CD3 levels. Patients with type 1 diabetes made fewer insertions and deleted more nucleotides at VDJ recombination sites, implying thymic rearrangement abnormalities. A moderate but significant shortening of TCRB CDR3 length was observed in type 1 diabetes patients in all four CD4+ subsets.

All of the isolated RNA was reverse transcribed with the High Capacity cDNA Reverse Transcription Kit, so expressed TCRB transcripts were sequenced. Deep immunoSEQ sequencing was performed on naive, central memory and regulatory T cell samples, with an average of around 3.4 million total reads per sample. After sorted cells were lysed in RLT buffer, RNA was extracted with DNase-treated RNeasy Micro or Mini kits, with the choice depending on cell number. Each cell subset was processed on its own to prevent cross-contamination, while patient and healthy donor samples were processed together. The immunoSEQ multiplex PCR was used to amplify TCRB sequences from cDNA, generating 87-bp fragments that spanned the CDR3 region. The amplicons were sequenced using the Illumina HiSeq platform. The published analysis was carried out like this. Synthetic template baselines were used to correct PCR bias computationally, reads within Hamming distance 2 were collapsed, and singletons that could not be merged were discarded. By aligning reads against IMGT, V, D and J genes, CDR3 length, and insertions or deletions at six rearrangement sites were assigned. Within each subset, clonotype counts were normalized to sorted cell number, after which true diversity and Gini coefficients were computed with the tcR R package. The overlap coefficient, calculated on TCRB nucleotide sequences, was used to measure repertoire sharing. As a proxy for the pre-selection repertoire, out-of-frame TCRB sequences from naive cells were analyzed. Entries here come from immuneACCESS through TCRdb and include only in-frame sequences with V and J called. Some clones fail to appear in such tables; in the studies checked, an unresolved V gene covers under half of the shortfall, and the cause of the remainder is unknown. Clonal size and the V and J genes are those of that table, whereas D and trimming came from the DNA. Counted in this sample were roughly 250,000 clones; around 65% of them appeared once. The ten top clones hold approximately 0.053% of the sample.

Regarding this clone: It has no known antigen specificity. No quality values exist for individual bases; no much larger clone is one base distant.

Each donor gave one peripheral blood draw, roughly 120 mL on average, collected into heparinised tubes. A BD FACSAria II was used to sort naive, central memory, regulatory and stem cell-like memory CD4+ T cells with a panel that included CD45RO, CCR7, CD25, CD127, CD95 and CD27. All sorted populations exceeded 95% purity. PBMCs were separated immediately by Lymphoprep density gradient centrifugation and were stained directly, without being cultured. So that batch effects would be minimized, each experiment stained and sorted samples in pairs, pairing one healthy donor with one patient. The clonotype was recovered from a man in his thirties or forties in good health. The sequenced sample consisted of naive CD4+ T cells from blood. The sample's cell subset or site, from its label and the paper: true naive CD4+ T cells.

The CDR3 reads CASSQDRDSNEQYF. The nucleotide sequence is given as TGCGCCAGCAGCCAGGACAGGGATAGTAACGAGCAGTACTTC. The chain was built from TRBV4-3 and TRBJ2-7; the junction holds 8 bases that match TRBD1. The CDR3, from cysteine to phenylalanine, totals 14 residues. Solely the CDR3 DNA is kept, with 42 bases framed from the first base. Trimming leaves V shorter by 3 bases and J shorter by 5 bases, with the junction holding 6 bases beyond the gene matches. According to the germline V gene, CDR1 reads LGHNA and CDR2 reads YSLEER.